Below are 10 T cell receptor beta chains sequenced from a single sample in a study of T cell responses to AZD1222 COVID-19 vaccine. Some clones are missing from TCRdb's copy, which holds only in-frame ones; the method was immunoSEQ multiplex PCR. The sample yields around 65,000 clones, about 74% seen once. Sequencing was performed on peripheral blood, taken on day 0 of AZD1222 vaccination. All receptors come from an adult in good health.

The chain carries TRBV27 and TRBJ2-1; maybe TRBD2 (8 bases). Germline assignment: CDR1 MNHEY and CDR2 SMNVEV (reference sequence). The CDR3 totals 16 residues. V was cut by 7 bases and J by 9 bases, with 25 bases left in between. CDR3 sequence (DNA): TGTGCCAGCACTCCCGTACAGGGGACTAGGGCTGGTGAGCAGTTCTTC. Its translation is CASTPVQGTRAGEQFF.

The chain employs TRBV18 and TRBJ2-7; D unresolved. The CDR3 loop spans 14 amino acids. Trimming pared 6 bases from V and 0 bases from J, leaving 12 bases between. Germline V gene lookup returns CDR1 KGHSH and CDR2 LQKENI. In DNA form, the CDR3 reads TGTGCCAGCTCCCCGCGTGATGACTCCTACGAGCAGTACTTC. It is translated as CASSPRDDSYEQYF.

CDR3 sequence (DNA): TGTGCCAGCAGCTCCCCCGGGGGTAGCCATAGTGCTGAGCAGTTCTTC. Translation gives CASSSPGGSHSAEQFF. This chain connects TRBV7-2 to TRBJ2-1, with D possibly TRBD2 on 6 matching bases. The germline V and J ends were trimmed by 4 bases and 9 bases, with 22 bases remaining between them. This CDR3 contains 16 residues. The germline CDR1 and CDR2 sequences are SGHTA and FQGNSA.

CDR3 coding DNA: TGTGCCAGCAGCTTAGCGGGTTTCCAAGAGACCCAGTACTTC. This encodes CASSLAGFQETQYF. V gene TRBV7-9 combines with J gene TRBJ2-5; D is undetermined. Trimming pared 0 bases from V and 1 base from J, leaving 6 bases between. The CDR3 sequence is 14 residues long. Germline CDR1 reads SEHNR; CDR2 reads FQNEAQ (reference sequence).

The chain has TRBV15 and TRBJ1-1; maybe TRBD1 (5 bases). The CDR3 is 14 amino acids. V was pared by 0 bases and J by 3 bases, with 8 bases between. Germline CDR1 and CDR2: LNHNV and YYDKDF (reference sequence). The CDR3 DNA reads as TGTGCCACCAGCAGAGAAGACAGAGACACTGAAGCTTTCTTT. This gives the protein CATSREDRDTEAFF.

This chain connects TRBV3-1 (or the pseudogene TRBV3-2) to TRBJ1-3; no clear D gene. V dropped 4 bases and J dropped 4 bases, with 17 bases sitting between them. Germline V gene lookup returns CDR1 LGHDT and CDR2 YNNKEL (reference sequence). CDR3 length: 16 residues. CDR3 DNA sequence: TGTGCCAGCAGCCTTTCTGGACGCCAGAGGGGAAACACCATATATTTT. Amino acids: CASSLSGRQRGNTIYF.

The V gene is TRBV11-2, the J gene TRBJ1-1; 8 bases are a match to TRBD1. CDR3 length: 14 residues. V shed 5 bases and J 5 bases; nucleotides not matched to a gene: 7. In germline, CDR1 is SGHAT, CDR2 FQNNGV. Here the CDR3 DNA reads TGTGCCAGCAGCCCACAGGGGGTGCGAACTGAAGCTTTCTTT. Translating gives CASSPQGVRTEAFF.

V is TRBV4-1 and J is TRBJ1-5; no firm D call. Per germline, CDR1 MGHRA and CDR2 YSYEKL. V lost 4 bases, J lost 0 bases, and 10 bases lay in between. CDR3 length: 15 residues. This CDR3 reads CASSLNVNSNQPQHF. The CDR3 DNA is TGCGCCAGCAGCCTAAATGTGAATAGCAATCAGCCCCAGCATTTT.

The V gene is TRBV5-8, the J gene TRBJ2-2; possibly TRBD2 for D (7 bases). The CDR3 is 16 amino acids. Germline V gene lookup returns CDR1 SGHTS and CDR2 YDEGEE. V dropped 5 bases and J dropped 3 bases, with 17 bases sitting between them. CDR3: CASSPDGRGDTGELFF. CDR3 nucleotide sequence: TGTGCCAGCAGTCCTGATGGGAGGGGGGACACCGGGGAGCTGTTTTTT.

CDR3 amino acids: CASRLQGGGYTF. As DNA, the CDR3 is TGTGCCAGCAGGCTCCAGGGGGGCGGCTACACCTTC. The J gene is TRBJ1-2, the V gene TRBV5-5, with 7 positions matching TRBD1. J was trimmed by 8 bases and V by 5 bases; bases with no gene match: 6. CDR1 and CDR2 (germline): SGHKS, YYEKEE (reference sequence). CDR3 length: 12 residues.